This paragraph reports one T cell receptor beta chain. In the authors' workflow: Amplification of reference gene primers was used by the study to estimate nucleated cell counts. The repertoire was sequenced with immunoSEQ multiplex PCR; TCRdb's copy has only in-frame clones and lacks some. The V and J calls and clone size come from that table; D and trimming were worked out from the DNA. Of 150,000 to 160,000 clones detected, 70% to 85% appear once; the ten largest clones hold around a tenth. This specimen belongs to a study of blood T cell repertoires in COVID-19. Across the whole study: Acute-phase and convalescent COVID-19 samples originated in the United States, Italy and Spain. In each case, the material was cDNA or gDNA derived from T cells, B-cell-depleted T cells, or PBMCs.

Losses at the gene ends were 1 base for V and 2 bases for J; bases not matched to a gene: 19. Germline CDR1 and CDR2: SGHTA and FQGTGA. This CDR3 spans 20 amino acids. The sequenced sample was peripheral blood. The chain links TRBV7-3 to TRBJ2-7; 8 positions match TRBD1. The source is a woman aged 50 to 60 with acute or convalescent COVID-19. Here the CDR3 DNA reads TGTGCCAGCAGCTTAAGGGGCCGGGACAGGATTCGATGGGTAGCCTACGAGCAGTACTTC. Its protein is CASSLRGRDRIRWVAYEQYF.